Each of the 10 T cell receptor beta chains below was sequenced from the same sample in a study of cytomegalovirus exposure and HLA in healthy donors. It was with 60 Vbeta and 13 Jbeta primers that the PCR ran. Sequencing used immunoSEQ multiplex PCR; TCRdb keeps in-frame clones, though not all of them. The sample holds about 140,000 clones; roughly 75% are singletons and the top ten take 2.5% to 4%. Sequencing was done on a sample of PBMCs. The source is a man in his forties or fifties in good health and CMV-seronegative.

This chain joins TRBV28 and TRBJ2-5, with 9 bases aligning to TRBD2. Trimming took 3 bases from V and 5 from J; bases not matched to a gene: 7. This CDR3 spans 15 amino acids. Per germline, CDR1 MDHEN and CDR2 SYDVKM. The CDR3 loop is CASSLVAGVRETQYF. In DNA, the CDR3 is TGTGCCAGCAGTTTGGTAGCGGGGGTGAGGGAGACCCAGTACTTC.

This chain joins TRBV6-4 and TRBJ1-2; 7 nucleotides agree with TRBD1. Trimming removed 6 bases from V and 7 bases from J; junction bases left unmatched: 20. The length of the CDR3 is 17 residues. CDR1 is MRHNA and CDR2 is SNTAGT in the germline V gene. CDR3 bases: TGTGCCAGCAGCCCGATGCGTTACCAGACAGGGACCGGTGGCTACACCTTC. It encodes CASSPMRYQTGTGGYTF.

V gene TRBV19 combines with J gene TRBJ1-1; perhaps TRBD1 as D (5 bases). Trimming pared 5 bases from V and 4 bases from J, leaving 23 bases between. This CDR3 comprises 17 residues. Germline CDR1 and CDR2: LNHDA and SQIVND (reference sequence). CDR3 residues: CASSPSPGILLSTEAFF. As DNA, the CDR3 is TGTGCCAGTAGTCCCTCCCCAGGGATTCTACTGAGCACTGAAGCTTTCTTT.

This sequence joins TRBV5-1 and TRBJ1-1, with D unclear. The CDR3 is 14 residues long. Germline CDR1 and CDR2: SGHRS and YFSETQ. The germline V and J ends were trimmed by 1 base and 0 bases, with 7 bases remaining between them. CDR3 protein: CASSLFSMNTEAFF. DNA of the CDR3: TGCGCCAGCAGCTTGTTTAGCATGAACACTGAAGCTTTCTTT.

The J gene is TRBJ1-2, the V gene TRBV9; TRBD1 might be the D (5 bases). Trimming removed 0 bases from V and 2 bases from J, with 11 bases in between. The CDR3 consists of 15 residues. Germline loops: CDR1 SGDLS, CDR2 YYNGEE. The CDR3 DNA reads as TGTGCCAGCAGCGTAGGAGGGGCGGGGAACTATGGCTACACCTTC. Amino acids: CASSVGGAGNYGYTF. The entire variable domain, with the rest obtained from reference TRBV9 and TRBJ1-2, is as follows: DSGVTQTPKHLITATGQRVTLRCSPRSGDLSVYWYQQSLDQGLQFLIQYYNGEERAKGNILERFSAQQFPDLHSELNLSSLELGDSALYFCASSVGGAGNYGYTFGSGTRLTVV.

CDR3 amino acids: CASSPTNTGNYGYTF. The CDR3 bases are TGTGCCAGCAGTCCGACTAATACAGGGAACTATGGCTACACCTTC. The gene calls are TRBV6-1 and TRBJ1-2, with D possibly being TRBD1 (6 bases). Germline V gene data show CDR1 as MNHNS and CDR2 as SASEGT. This CDR3 is 15 amino acids long. Trimming cost V 5 bases and J 2 bases, with 15 bases left between them.

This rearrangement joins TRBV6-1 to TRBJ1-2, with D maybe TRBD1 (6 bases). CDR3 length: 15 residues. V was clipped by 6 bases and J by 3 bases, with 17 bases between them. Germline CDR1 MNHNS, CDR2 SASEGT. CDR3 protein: CASRTTGTRHYGYTF. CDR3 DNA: TGTGCCAGCAGAACTACCGGGACACGCCACTATGGCTACACCTTC.

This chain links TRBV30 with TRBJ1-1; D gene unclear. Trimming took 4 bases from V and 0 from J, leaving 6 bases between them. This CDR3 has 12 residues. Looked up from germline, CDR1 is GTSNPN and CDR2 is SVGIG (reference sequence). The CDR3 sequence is CAWNVLNTEAFF. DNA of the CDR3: TGTGCCTGGAATGTCTTGAACACTGAAGCTTTCTTT.

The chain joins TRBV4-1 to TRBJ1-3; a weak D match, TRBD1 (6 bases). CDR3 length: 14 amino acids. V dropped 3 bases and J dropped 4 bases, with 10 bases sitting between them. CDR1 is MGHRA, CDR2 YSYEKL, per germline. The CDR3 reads CASSQPDRGNTIYF. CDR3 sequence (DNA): TGCGCCAGCAGCCAGCCCGACAGGGGAAACACCATATATTTT.

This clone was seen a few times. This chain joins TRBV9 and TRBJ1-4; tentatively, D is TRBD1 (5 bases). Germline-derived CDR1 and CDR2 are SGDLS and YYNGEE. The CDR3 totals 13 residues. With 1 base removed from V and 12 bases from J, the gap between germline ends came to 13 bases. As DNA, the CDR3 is TGTGCCAGCAGCGTACTGGGAATAGGGGAACTGTTTTTT. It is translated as CASSVLGIGELFF.